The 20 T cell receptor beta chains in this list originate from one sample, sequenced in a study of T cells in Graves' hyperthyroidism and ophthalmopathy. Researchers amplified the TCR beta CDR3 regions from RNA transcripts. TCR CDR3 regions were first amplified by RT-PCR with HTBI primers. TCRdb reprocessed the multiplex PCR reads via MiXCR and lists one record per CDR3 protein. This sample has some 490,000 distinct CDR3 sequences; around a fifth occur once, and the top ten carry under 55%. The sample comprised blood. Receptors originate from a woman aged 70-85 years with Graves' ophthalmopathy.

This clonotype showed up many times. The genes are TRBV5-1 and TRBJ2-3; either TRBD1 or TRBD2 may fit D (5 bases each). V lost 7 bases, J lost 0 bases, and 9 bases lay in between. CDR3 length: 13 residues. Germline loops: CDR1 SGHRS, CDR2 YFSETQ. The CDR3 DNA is TGCGCCAGCTCCAGGGACAGCACAGATACGCAGTATTTT. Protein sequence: CASSRDSTDTQYF.

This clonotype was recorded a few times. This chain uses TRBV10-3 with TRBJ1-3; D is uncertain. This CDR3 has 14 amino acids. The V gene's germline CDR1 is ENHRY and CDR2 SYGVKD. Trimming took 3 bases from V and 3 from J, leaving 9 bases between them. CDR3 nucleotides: TGTGCCATCAGTGACAGCGCGGATGGAAACACCATATATTTT. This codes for CAISDSADGNTIYF.

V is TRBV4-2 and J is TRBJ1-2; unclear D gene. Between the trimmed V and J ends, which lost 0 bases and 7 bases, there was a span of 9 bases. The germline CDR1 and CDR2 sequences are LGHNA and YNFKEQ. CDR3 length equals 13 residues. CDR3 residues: CASSQDRGGGYTF. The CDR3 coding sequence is TGTGCCAGCAGCCAAGATCGGGGAGGTGGCTACACCTTC.

CDR3 residues: CASSLVGGEKLFF. For the CDR3, the DNA is TGTGCCAGCAGCTTAGTAGGCGGCGAAAAACTGTTTTTT. V gene TRBV7-8 combines with J gene TRBJ1-4, with D hard to call. The germline CDR1 and CDR2 sequences are SGHVS and FQNEAQ. V was cut by 1 base and J by 8 bases, with 8 bases left in between. The CDR3 has 13 amino acids.

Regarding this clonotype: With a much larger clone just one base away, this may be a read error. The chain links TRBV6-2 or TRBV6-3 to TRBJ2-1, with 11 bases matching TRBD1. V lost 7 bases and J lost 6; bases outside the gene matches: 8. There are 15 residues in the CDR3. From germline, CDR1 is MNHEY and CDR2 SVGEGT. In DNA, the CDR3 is TGTGCCAGCAACGCCAGGACAGGGGGCGGCAATGAGCAGTTCTTC. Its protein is CASNARTGGGNEQFF.

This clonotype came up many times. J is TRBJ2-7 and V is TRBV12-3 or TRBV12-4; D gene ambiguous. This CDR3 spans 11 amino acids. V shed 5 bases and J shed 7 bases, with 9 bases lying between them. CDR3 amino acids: CASSGVGEQYF. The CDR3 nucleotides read TGTGCCAGCAGTGGGGTTGGGGAGCAGTACTTC.

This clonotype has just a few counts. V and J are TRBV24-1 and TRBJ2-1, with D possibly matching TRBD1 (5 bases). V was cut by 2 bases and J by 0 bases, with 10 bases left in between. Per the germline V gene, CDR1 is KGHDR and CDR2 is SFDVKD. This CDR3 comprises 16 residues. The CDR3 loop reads CATSDYDSYSYNEQFF. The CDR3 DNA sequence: TGTGCCACCAGTGATTACGACAGCTACTCCTACAATGAGCAGTTCTTC.

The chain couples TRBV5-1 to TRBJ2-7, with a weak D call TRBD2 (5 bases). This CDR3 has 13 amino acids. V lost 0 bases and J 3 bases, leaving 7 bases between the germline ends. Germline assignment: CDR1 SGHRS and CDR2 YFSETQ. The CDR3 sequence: CASSLDGVYEQYF. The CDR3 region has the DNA TGCGCCAGCAGCTTGGACGGGGTCTACGAGCAGTACTTC.

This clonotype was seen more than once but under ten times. The CDR3 bases are TGTGCCAGCAGTTACCCCGATAGGACTCCCACCGGGGAGCTGTTTTTT. Amino acid sequence: CASSYPDRTPTGELFF. J is TRBJ2-2 and V is TRBV6-2 or TRBV6-3; TRBD2 might be the D (5 bases). Deletions cut 2 bases from V and 4 bases from J, with 14 bases between. Germline V gene lookup returns CDR1 MNHEY and CDR2 SVGEGT. The CDR3 is 16 residues long.

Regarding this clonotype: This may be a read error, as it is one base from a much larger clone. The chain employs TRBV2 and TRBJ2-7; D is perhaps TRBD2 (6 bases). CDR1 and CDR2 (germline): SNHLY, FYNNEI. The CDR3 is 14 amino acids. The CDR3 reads CTSKTNPGAYEQYF. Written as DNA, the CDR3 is TGTACCAGCAAGACGAACCCGGGAGCCTACGAGCAGTACTTC.

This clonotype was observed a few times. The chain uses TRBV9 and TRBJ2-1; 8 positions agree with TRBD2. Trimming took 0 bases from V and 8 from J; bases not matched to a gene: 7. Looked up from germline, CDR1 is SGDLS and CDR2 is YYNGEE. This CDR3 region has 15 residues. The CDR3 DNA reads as TGTGCCAGCAGCGTAGACGGGAGGGCCTTCGATGAGCAGTTCTTC. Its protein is CASSVDGRAFDEQFF.

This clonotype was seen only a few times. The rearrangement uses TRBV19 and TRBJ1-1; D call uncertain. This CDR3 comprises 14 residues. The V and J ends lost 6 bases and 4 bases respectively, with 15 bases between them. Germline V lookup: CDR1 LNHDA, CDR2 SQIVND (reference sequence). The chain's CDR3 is CASREGNSGTEAFF. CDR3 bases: TGTGCCAGTAGAGAGGGTAATTCAGGCACTGAAGCTTTCTTT.

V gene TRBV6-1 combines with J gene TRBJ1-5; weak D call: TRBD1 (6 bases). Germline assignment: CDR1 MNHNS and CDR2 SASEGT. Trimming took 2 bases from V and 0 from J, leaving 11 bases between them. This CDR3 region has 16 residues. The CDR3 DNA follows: TGTGCCAGCAGTGAATATCTGGGGGCTAGCAATCAGCCCCAGCATTTT. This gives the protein CASSEYLGASNQPQHF.

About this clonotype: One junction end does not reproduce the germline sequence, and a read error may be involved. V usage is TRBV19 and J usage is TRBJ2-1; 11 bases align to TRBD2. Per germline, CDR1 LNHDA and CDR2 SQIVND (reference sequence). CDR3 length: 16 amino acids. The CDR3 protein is CASSMQTSGISNGQFF. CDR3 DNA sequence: TGTGCCAGTAGTATGCAGACTAGCGGGATAAGTAATGGGCAGTTCTTC.

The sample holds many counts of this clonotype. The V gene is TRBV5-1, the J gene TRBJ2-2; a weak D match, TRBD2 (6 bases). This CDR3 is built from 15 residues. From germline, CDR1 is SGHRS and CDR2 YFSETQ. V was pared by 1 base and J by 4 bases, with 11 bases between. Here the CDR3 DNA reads TGCGCCAGCAGCTTGTGGGACTCATCCACCGGGGAGCTGTTTTTT. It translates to CASSLWDSSTGELFF. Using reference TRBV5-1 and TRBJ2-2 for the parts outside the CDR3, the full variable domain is KAGVTQTPRYLIKTRGQQVTLSCSPISGHRSVSWYQQTPGQGLQFLFEYFSETQRNKGNFPGRFSGRQFSNSRSEMNVSTLELGDSALYLCASSLWDSSTGELFFGEGSRLTVL.

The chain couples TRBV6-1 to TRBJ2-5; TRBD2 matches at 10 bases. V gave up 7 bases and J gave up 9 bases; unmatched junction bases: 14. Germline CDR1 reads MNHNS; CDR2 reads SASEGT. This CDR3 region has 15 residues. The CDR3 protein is CASTGGGTSVRAQYF. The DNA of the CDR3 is TGTGCCAGCACCGGAGGGGGGACTAGCGTCCGAGCCCAGTACTTC.

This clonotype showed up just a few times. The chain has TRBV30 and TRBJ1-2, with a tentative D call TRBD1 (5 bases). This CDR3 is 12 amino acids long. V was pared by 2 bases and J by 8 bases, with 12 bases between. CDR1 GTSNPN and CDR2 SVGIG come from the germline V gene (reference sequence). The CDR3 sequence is CAWSSGSRGYTF. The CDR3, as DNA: TGTGCCTGGAGTTCAGGGAGTAGAGGCTACACCTTC. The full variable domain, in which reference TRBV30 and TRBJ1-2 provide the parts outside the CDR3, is SQTIHQWPATLVQPVGSPLSLECTVEGTSNPNLYWYRQAAGRGLQLLFYSVGIGQISSEVPQNLSASRPQDRQFILSSKKLLLSDSGFYLCAWSSGSRGYTFGSGTRLTVV.

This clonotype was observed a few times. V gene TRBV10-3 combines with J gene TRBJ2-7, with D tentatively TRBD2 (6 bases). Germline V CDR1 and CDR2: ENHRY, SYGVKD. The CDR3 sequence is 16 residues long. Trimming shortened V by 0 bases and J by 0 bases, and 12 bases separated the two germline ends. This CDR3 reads CAISESGWTTSYEQYF. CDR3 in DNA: TGTGCCATCAGTGAGTCAGGTTGGACTACCTCCTACGAGCAGTACTTC.

The CDR3 reads CASTFLTRRSTDTQYF. The CDR3, as DNA: TGTGCCAGCACCTTCCTCACTAGGAGGAGCACAGATACGCAGTATTTT. The chain employs TRBV5-6 and TRBJ2-3; D possibly corresponds to TRBD2 (5 bases). V dropped 6 bases and J dropped 0 bases, with 17 bases sitting between them. Germline V gives CDR1 SGHDT, CDR2 YYEEEE. This CDR3 comprises 16 residues. Full variable domain (outside the CDR3, taken from reference TRBV5-6 and TRBJ2-3): DAGVTQSPTHLIKTRGQQVTLRCSPKSGHDTVSWYQQALGQGPQFIFQYYEEEERQRGNFPDRFSGHQFPNYSSELNVNALLLGDSALYLCASTFLTRRSTDTQYFGPGTRLTVL.

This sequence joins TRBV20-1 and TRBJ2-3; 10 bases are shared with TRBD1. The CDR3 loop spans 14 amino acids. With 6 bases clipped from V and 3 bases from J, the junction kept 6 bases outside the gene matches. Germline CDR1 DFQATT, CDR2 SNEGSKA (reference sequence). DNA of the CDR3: TGCAGTGCCCCGAGACAGGGGGCAACAGATACGCAGTATTTT. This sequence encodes CSAPRQGATDTQYF.